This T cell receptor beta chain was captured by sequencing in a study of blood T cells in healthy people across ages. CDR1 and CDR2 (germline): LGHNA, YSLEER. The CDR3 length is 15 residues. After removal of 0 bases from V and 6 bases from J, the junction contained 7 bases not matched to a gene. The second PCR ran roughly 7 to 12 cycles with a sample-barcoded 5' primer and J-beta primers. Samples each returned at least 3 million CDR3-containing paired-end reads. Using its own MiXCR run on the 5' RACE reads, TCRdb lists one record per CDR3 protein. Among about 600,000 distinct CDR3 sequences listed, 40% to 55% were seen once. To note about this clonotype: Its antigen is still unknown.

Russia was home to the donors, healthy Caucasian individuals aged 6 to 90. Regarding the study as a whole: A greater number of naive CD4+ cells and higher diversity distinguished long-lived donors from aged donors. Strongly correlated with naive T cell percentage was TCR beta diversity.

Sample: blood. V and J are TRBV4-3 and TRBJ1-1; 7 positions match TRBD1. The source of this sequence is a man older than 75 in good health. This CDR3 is CASSQDRGQGAEAFF. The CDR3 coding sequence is TGCGCCAGCAGCCAAGATCGGGGGCAGGGGGCTGAAGCTTTCTTT.